This TCR beta chain is from a study of T cell repertoires in MIS-A myocarditis. Per germline, CDR1 SGHAT and CDR2 FQNNGV. The CDR3 is made up of 17 amino acids. Trimming cost V 5 bases and J 8 bases, with 24 bases left between them. This table comes from immunoSEQ multiplex PCR, and its TCRdb copy is limited to in-frame clones, with some not included. The table lists 13,000 to 15,000 clones, around 74% of them singletons. This sequence originates from a man younger than 35 with fulminant myocarditis from multisystem inflammatory syndrome in adults (MIS-A) after COVID-19. The chain recombines TRBV11-2 with TRBJ1-4; D may be TRBD1 (6 bases). The sequenced sample consisted of left ventricle heart tissue obtained at autopsy. The CDR3 nucleotides are TGTGCCAGCAGCGGAGGGGCAGGAGGGACAAAATGGGAAAAACTGTTTTTT. Translated, it gives CASSGGAGGTKWEKLFF.